The source of this T cell receptor (beta chain) is a study of shared clonotypes between healthy human individuals (dated by TCRdb to between 2020 and 2021). Regarding the study in general: A couple of women and a few men aged 18 to 49 years were included in the cohort. Per donor, leukapheresis produced somewhere between about 0.85 and 10 billion PBMCs. To estimate repertoire size and how much clonotypes are shared between individuals, the study performed deep sequencing of blood TCR repertoires from 4 to 6 healthy adults. Per donor, three plates each were used for CD4 naive and CD4 memory, two for CD8 naive, and one for CD8 memory. Different laboratories and diverse techniques were used to prepare libraries and sequence TCR repertoires, to increase sequencing depth and limit assay-specific biases.

Results and caveats for the whole study, not just this receptor: Pairwise subsampling led to the expectation that sequencing depth would affect the degree of clonotype sharing among donors. Because the study included a small number of donors, the genetic and exposure-history diversity represented was limited. When a few donors were compared, the shared fraction of clonotypes was 5% to 6.5% for naive CD4, more than 3% for naive CD8, 2% to 2.5% for memory CD4, and roughly 0.43% for memory CD8. Sampling was restricted to blood, and TCR repertoires in tissues likely differ from the TCR repertoires found in blood. Naive subsets generally had larger estimated clonotype richness than memory subsets. Clonotypes shared by all four sorted-subset donors showed higher generation probabilities than non-shared clonotypes. Even with the large sequencing depth, rarefaction of the sorted-subset datasets indicated that sequencing was incomplete.

Remarks on this clone: Its antigen target is currently unknown. No quality values exist for individual bases; no much larger clone is one base distant.

Healthy HIV-negative adults with no recently reported acute infections or vaccinations were included as donors. Only Caucasian adults living in Nashville, Tennessee, USA were represented among the donors. Magnetic negative selection was used to enrich CD4+ T cells, after which naive cells were positively selected on CD45RA and the negative fraction became the memory subset. Blood was collected by leukapheresis, and PBMCs were isolated by Ficoll-Histopaque density gradient centrifugation and then cryopreserved in liquid nitrogen vapor phase. Analytical flow cytometry was used to check the purity and quantity of every magnetically sorted T cell population. Each sorted fraction had its genomic DNA isolated and then quantified by UV absorbance on a Nanodrop 2000c. At the junction V is shortened by 3 bases and J by 8 bases, with 13 bases in between. CDR1 and CDR2 are read off the germline V gene as MDHEN and SYDVKM. From its cysteine to its phenylalanine, the CDR3 spans 13 amino acids. The read is trimmed to its CDR3 DNA, 39 bases read in frame from base 1.

Using the deep immunoSEQ assay, TCR CDR3 regions were amplified from genomic DNA by multiplex PCR. Extracted genomic DNA from each cell subset was distributed evenly across all wells of several immunoSEQ 96-well plates, and each plate was treated as a replicate. For sorted subsets, roughly 200 ng genomic DNA, equal to tens of thousands of T cell genomes, was loaded into each replicate PCR. Purified libraries were quantified with a Qubit 3.0 fluorometer, sized on a Bioanalyzer 2100, and re-quantified with the KAPA Library Quantification kit. A separate single-read 150-cycle Illumina NextSeq 550 flow cell was used to sequence each immunoSEQ 96-well plate. From the authors' description of their analysis: Because the immunoSEQ output included only junctional sequences and no quality scores, the filtering could not be the same as the filtering used for full-length reads. To assign V/J genes and CDR3, sequences were annotated using PyIR, a Python wrapper for IgBLAST v1.9, with IMGT germline references. Reads were removed for weak V/J assignments (E-value above 1e-6), missing CDR3, stop codons, out-of-frame junctions, or ambiguous translated residues. V3J clonotypes were defined as sequences sharing the same inferred V gene, J gene, and CDR3 amino acid sequence. Percentage overlap between repertoires was calculated by dividing the number of shared unique clonotypes by the size of the smaller repertoire. Richness of each repertoire was evaluated using RTK rarefaction, the Chao1 estimator, and Recon v2.1 estimates of unobserved clonotypes. For all TCRbeta clonotypes obtained by the gDNA method from four donors, generation probabilities were computed with OLGA. Here the immuneACCESS table is served through TCRdb, limited to in-frame sequences with V and J called. Missing clones are a known gap in these copies; in checked studies unresolved V genes cover under half, and the rest lacks a known reason. V, J and clone size were drawn from that table, and D and trimming were deduced from the DNA. In all, the sample holds some 2,500,000 clones, and 93% of those were seen once. The ten largest account for 0.36% of the sample.

The V and J segments used are TRBV28 and TRBJ1-1; the D gene assignment is ambiguous. The TCR was taken from a man younger than 30 in good health. Some clones in this sample may be carry-over from other donors' samples. Sequencing input: naive CD4+ T cells from PBMCs. Read against the paper, the sample's cell subset or site label means: CD45RA+ positively selected. The CDR3 reads CASSFSVRQEAFF. Read as DNA, the sequence is TGTGCCAGCAGTTTTTCGGTGCGTCAGGAAGCTTTCTTT. With all but the CDR3 taken from the reference TRBV28 and TRBJ1-1 genes, the full variable domain is: DVKVTQSSRYLVKRTGEKVFLECVQDMDHENMFWYRQDPGLGLRLIYFSYDVKMKEKGDIPEGYSVSREKKERFSLILESASTNQTSMYLCASSFSVRQEAFFGQGTRLTVV.